The entry below gives a single T cell receptor (beta chain) sequence along with its context. A single count supports this clonotype. What this receptor recognizes is not known. The sample holds no much larger clone one base away, and base qualities are not on file. Just one read gives weak support. Ficoll-Paque density gradient centrifugation was used to isolate PBMCs. The sample is drawn from a study of T-cell memory formation after mild COVID-19 (dated by TCRdb to the early 2020s). About the investigation overall: TCR sequence clusters from the two donors were found to be largely donor specific. In a couple of donors, T-cell clones that expanded and contracted after mild COVID-19 were tracked by sequencing TCRalpha and TCRbeta repertoires over time. The cohort comprised two young, previously healthy adult volunteers, one female and one male.

The CDR3 sequence holds 17 residues, the cysteine and phenylalanine included. Only the CDR3 portion is preserved as DNA: 51 bases, with reading frame beginning at the first base. Germline trimming amounts to 2 bases on V and 9 bases on J, with 14 as the count of junction bases outside the gene matches. The germline V gene encodes CDR1 WSHSY and CDR2 SAAADI. Sequenced on an Illumina NovaSeq 6000. TCRalpha and TCRbeta cDNA libraries were built by 5'RACE with constant-segment primers, adding sample barcodes and unique molecular identifiers. RNA was extracted from every sample with Trizol reagent. The libraries were amplified in two PCR steps, and the second step added a second sample barcode and Illumina TruSeq adapters. The libraries were sequenced on an Illumina NovaSeq using 2 x 150 bp paired-end reads. The original pipeline was this. Demultiplexing of reads and collapsing into UMI-guided consensus sequences were performed with migec v1.2.7. Using mixcr v2.1.11, the UMI consensuses were aligned to TRA and TRB V and J templates and assembled into clonotypes. A clonotype was counted as expanded or contracted only if both edgeR and NoisET called the change significant, with noise models trained on biological replicates. For edgeR calls, the cutoffs were a false discovery rate-adjusted p below 0.01 and a log2 fold-change threshold of 1. As an exploratory analysis of dynamics, PCA with hierarchical clustering was applied to max-normalized trajectories of the 1000 most abundant clonotypes. Each responding clone was given a CD4 or CD8 phenotype based on the CD4+ and CD8+ repertoires, which had been sequenced separately. TCRdb trimmed public reads at Q25 via fastp, called clones via MiXCR and kept in-frame beta chains. For every CDR3 protein sequence, its rows merge into one entry that carries the most common genes and DNA. The V and J calls and clone size come from TCRdb's table, not from the authors' own analysis. A total of around 500,000 distinct CDR3 sequences appear in this sample, approximately 18% of them only once. The ten top clones hold roughly an eighth of the sample.

Overall study outcomes, separate from this receptor: Contracting CD4+ clones appeared mostly in the CM and EM memory subsets, whereas CD8+ clones were enriched in EMRA. The study included only a couple of mild cases, and larger cohorts that include severe cases with pre-infection samples were judged to be necessary. From day 15 to 85, contracting clones showed balanced CD4/CD8 phenotypes, whereas a second wave of clones that expanded from day 15 to 37 leaned towards CD4+. Whether the second-wave clones peaking on day 37 were SARS-CoV-2 specific was not confirmed. Some responding clones were found in pre-infection memory, which suggests that pre-existing cross-reactive memory T cells took part in the SARS-CoV-2 response.

Material for sequencing was PBMCs or a T cell subset sorted from them (not recorded which). This receptor chain uses TRBV10-2 and TRBJ2-1; TRBD2 matches 9 bases in the middle. This receptor was obtained from an adult woman who had mild COVID-19 (a few samples of this study predate the infection). The sample titles of this study are shuffled in the database, so cell type and time point are left out; the donor was told from shared clones. The bases are TGCGCCAGCAGTGAGGGAGCTTGGGCGGGAGGGCCCGGTGAGCAGTTCTTC. This encodes CASSEGAWAGGPGEQFF.